These 21 T cell receptor beta chains were all obtained from the same sample, sequenced in a study of memory CD4+ T cells and cytomegalovirus serostatus. The sort gate was single viable CD3+CD4+CD8-CD45RO+ cells for memory CD4+ T cells. The method was immunoSEQ multiplex PCR; TCRdb's version includes in-frame clones alone and lacks a portion of them. The table includes about 48,000 clones, around 80% detected once. The sample consisted of memory CD4+ T cells from blood. All receptors derive from an adult in good health and CMV-seronegative.

This clone was seen only a few times. This rearrangement joins TRBV30 to TRBJ1-1, with D uncertain. The CDR3 sequence is 15 residues long. CDR1 and CDR2 from the germline V gene are GTSNPN and SVGIG (reference sequence). V dropped 2 bases and J dropped 2 bases, with 15 bases sitting between them. CDR3 coding DNA: TGTGCCTGGAGTTCAAGTGGAGCGGGTAACACTGAAGCTTTCTTT. This sequence encodes CAWSSSGAGNTEAFF.

The chain carries TRBV18 and TRBJ1-4, with D perhaps matching TRBD1 (6 bases). CDR3 length equals 15 residues. Germline CDR1 KGHSH, CDR2 LQKENI. Trimming took 4 bases from V and 2 from J, leaving 11 bases between them. The CDR3 loop reads CASSRDQGTNEKLFF. The CDR3 DNA sequence: TGTGCCAGCTCACGCGATCAGGGGACTAATGAAAAACTGTTTTTT.

This clone appeared a few times. The V call is TRBV6-1, the J call TRBJ1-1; D unresolved. Trimming took 6 bases from V and 2 from J, leaving 10 bases between them. This CDR3 has 13 amino acids. Germline CDR1 reads MNHNS; CDR2 reads SASEGT. The CDR3 nucleotides are TGTGCCAGCAGCGTCACTACTAACACTGAAGCTTTCTTT. This codes for CASSVTTNTEAFF.

The chain joins TRBV5-4 to TRBJ1-3; D is uncertain. Deletions cut 0 bases from V and 4 bases from J, with 5 bases between. Germline V gives CDR1 SGHNT, CDR2 YYREEE (reference sequence). The CDR3 has 13 residues. In nucleotides, the CDR3 is TGTGCCAGCAGCTTGGGCGTGGGAAACACCATATATTTT. Translation: CASSLGVGNTIYF.

The chain is built from TRBV6-6 and TRBJ2-7; 8 nucleotides align to TRBD1. After removal of 6 bases from V and 7 bases from J, the junction contained 11 bases not matched to a gene. The length of the CDR3 is 14 residues. The germline gives CDR1 MNHNY, CDR2 SVGAGI (reference sequence). In nucleotides, the CDR3 is TGTGCCAGCAGGGACAGGGCATACCGGCGAGAGCAGTACTTC. Encoded protein: CASRDRAYRREQYF.

The CDR3 is CASSDWAGGGNEQFF. The CDR3 DNA is TGTGCCAGCAGTGACTGGGCGGGAGGGGGGAATGAGCAGTTCTTC. This chain links TRBV25-1 with TRBJ2-1; TRBD2 agrees at 9 bases. CDR3 size: 15 residues. Trimming cost V 3 bases and J 7 bases; bases outside gene matches: 7. Germline V gives CDR1 MGHDK, CDR2 SYGVNS.

This chain links TRBV6-5 with TRBJ1-2; weak D call: TRBD1 (6 bases). Trimming shortened V by 6 bases and J by 8 bases, and 16 bases separated the two germline ends. The V gene's germline CDR1 is MNHEY and CDR2 SVGAGI. The CDR3 consists of 13 residues. CDR3 region: CASSPPGAQGYTF. The CDR3 region has the DNA TGTGCCAGCAGCCCACCGGGGGCGCAAGGCTACACCTTC.

Only one count was recorded for this clone. This chain connects TRBV11-3 to TRBJ2-1; TRBD1 agrees at 8 bases. V shed 5 bases and J 7 bases; nucleotides not matched to a gene: 1. CDR3 size: 12 residues. CDR1 and CDR2 from the germline V gene are SGHNT and YENEEA. The CDR3 sequence: CASSRTGNEQFF. DNA for the CDR3: TGTGCCAGCAGCCGGACAGGGAATGAGCAGTTCTTC.

In its sample, this clone was seen once. The chain employs TRBV19 and TRBJ1-2, with a possible D match to TRBD1 (6 bases). V was shortened by 5 bases and J by 8 bases, with 15 bases between the two germline ends. Germline lookup yields CDR1 LNHDA and CDR2 SQIVND (reference sequence). The CDR3 extends over 13 amino acids. CDR3 loop: CASSPTGTRGYTF. CDR3 in DNA: TGTGCCAGTAGTCCTACCGGGACAAGGGGCTACACCTTC.

V and J are TRBV20-1 and TRBJ2-3; D is uncertain. The CDR3 is made up of 11 amino acids. Trimming removed 3 bases at V and 7 bases at J, with 8 bases between. Germline V gives CDR1 DFQATT, CDR2 SNEGSKA (reference sequence). CDR3 residues: CSASLLNTQYF. The DNA of the CDR3 is TGCAGTGCTAGCCTTTTGAATACGCAGTATTTT.

V usage is TRBV2 and J usage is TRBJ1-5; 10 bases fit TRBD1. V was clipped by 6 bases and J by 5 bases; unmatched bases: 4. The V gene's germline CDR1 is SNHLY and CDR2 FYNNEI. The CDR3 extends over 14 amino acids. The CDR3 region has the DNA TGTGCCAGCAGCGACAGGGGGCCCGATCAGCCCCAGCATTTT. Translating it yields CASSDRGPDQPQHF.

The V gene is TRBV5-1, the J gene TRBJ2-7; D assignment may be TRBD1 or TRBD2 (5 bases each). V was trimmed by 6 bases and J by 3 bases, leaving 16 bases between them. This CDR3 comprises 14 residues. Germline CDR1 reads SGHRS; CDR2 reads YFSETQ. The chain's CDR3 is CASNRGTENYEQYF. CDR3 in DNA: TGCGCCAGCAACAGAGGGACGGAAAACTACGAGCAGTACTTC.

This clone turned up a few times. This rearrangement joins TRBV28 to TRBJ1-6; TRBD1 is a possible D gene (6 bases). Germline V gives CDR1 MDHEN, CDR2 SYDVKM. This CDR3 comprises 15 residues. V was trimmed by 10 bases and J by 0 bases, leaving 13 bases between them. CDR3 amino acids: CATRGGSSYNSPLHF. CDR3 nucleotides: TGTGCCACCCGAGGGGGGAGCTCCTATAATTCACCCCTCCACTTT.

V and J are TRBV6-1 and TRBJ2-1, with 8 bases that match TRBD2. Germline trimming cut 1 base from V and 4 bases from J; bases unmatched to any gene: 6. The CDR3 length is 16 residues. Germline V gives CDR1 MNHNS, CDR2 SASEGT. Written as DNA, the CDR3 is TGTGCCAGCAGTGAAGGGAGGGCTAGCGGGTACAATGAGCAGTTCTTC. Residues: CASSEGRASGYNEQFF.

This clone has at least ten counts. CDR3 nucleotides: TGTGCCAGTAGGGGGCCCCGGGAGAGTGGTGGGACCGGGGAGCTGTTTTTT. It is translated as CASRGPRESGGTGELFF. This chain joins TRBV19 and TRBJ2-2, with TRBD2 as a possible D gene (6 bases). Trimming stripped 6 bases from V and 5 bases from J, with 22 bases between. This CDR3 comprises 17 residues. Germline lookup yields CDR1 LNHDA and CDR2 SQIVND (reference sequence).

The chain has TRBV5-1 and TRBJ2-5, with 8 bases that match TRBD2. The CDR3 has 17 residues. Per the germline V gene, CDR1 is SGHRS and CDR2 is YFSETQ. Losses at the gene ends were 4 bases for V and 5 bases for J; bases not matched to a gene: 16. The CDR3 nucleotides are TGCGCCAGCAGCCAAAGCCGGGCGGGAGGAGCCCAGGAGACCCAGTACTTC. Protein: CASSQSRAGGAQETQYF. Based on the CDR3 plus reference TRBV5-1 and TRBJ2-5, the full variable domain is KAGVTQTPRYLIKTRGQQVTLSCSPISGHRSVSWYQQTPGQGLQFLFEYFSETQRNKGNFPGRFSGRQFSNSRSEMNVSTLELGDSALYLCASSQSRAGGAQETQYFGPGTRLLVL.

The table lists this clone with a few counts. The chain recombines TRBV7-8 with TRBJ2-7, with TRBD1 as a possible D gene (6 bases). V was pared by 5 bases and J by 0 bases, with 20 bases between. The CDR3 is 17 amino acids. Looked up from germline, CDR1 is SGHVS and CDR2 is FQNEAQ. The CDR3 sequence: CASSAYVWDKSSYEQYF. The CDR3 DNA follows: TGTGCCAGCAGCGCCTACGTCTGGGACAAGAGCTCCTACGAGCAGTACTTC.

The chain joins TRBV11-1 to TRBJ1-1, with TRBD1 matching over 7 bases. The CDR3 has 15 residues. Germline V gene data show CDR1 as SGHAT and CDR2 as FQDESV (reference sequence). V gave up 5 bases and J gave up 4 bases; unmatched junction bases: 10. The CDR3 reads CASSPAPGQSTEAFF. The CDR3 DNA sequence: TGTGCCAGCAGCCCCGCCCCGGGACAGAGCACTGAAGCTTTCTTT.

As for this clone: At the DNA level, this CDR3 is encoded by other sequences in the same sample as well. The chain couples TRBV15 to TRBJ2-2; 7 positions match TRBD1. The germline V gene encodes CDR1 LNHNV and CDR2 YYDKDF (reference sequence). The V gene end was trimmed by 0 bases and the J gene end by 0 bases; junction bases not matched to a gene: 1. This CDR3 is built from 16 residues. CDR3 bases: TGTGCCACCAGCAGAGAACAGGGGACGAACACCGGGGAGCTGTTTTTT. Protein product: CATSREQGTNTGELFF.

The chain uses TRBV7-8 and TRBJ2-2, with D perhaps matching TRBD2 (6 bases). CDR1 SGHVS and CDR2 FQNEAQ come from the germline V gene. This CDR3 region has 15 residues. V gave up 5 bases and J gave up 7 bases, with 17 bases separating them. The CDR3 nucleotides are TGTGCCAGCAGCCCAGTGGGGGGTTCGATCGGGGAGCTGTTTTTT. Protein product: CASSPVGGSIGELFF.

This clone was seen once. The rearrangement joins TRBV7-9 to TRBJ2-5; D remains ambiguous. The V gene lost 1 base and the J gene lost 4 bases, with 4 bases spanning the gap. Germline V gives CDR1 SEHNR, CDR2 FQNEAQ (reference sequence). The CDR3 consists of 12 residues. The CDR3 spells CASSLERETQYF. As DNA, the CDR3 is TGTGCCAGCAGCTTAGAACGAGAGACCCAGTACTTC.